This TCR beta chain was recorded in a study of blood T cell repertoires in COVID-19. The overall study: PBMCs, B-cell-depleted T cells, or T cells provided the cDNA or gDNA that made up the material.

Sequenced by immunoSEQ multiplex PCR; TCRdb stores in-frame clones only, minus some. In the table there are a few hundred thousand clones, roughly 87% of which are singletons. Before being deemed recovered, Cohort 3 donors had two negative PCRs, clearance, or symptom resolution. Material for sequencing was PBMCs or T cells enriched from blood (not recorded which). The TCR was taken from a woman in her twenties or thirties who had recovered from COVID-19.

This chain's CDR3 is CASSQDLTGGGTGELFF. The DNA of the CDR3 is TGTGCCAGCAGCCAAGATCTGACAGGGGGCGGCACCGGGGAGCTGTTTTTT. V usage is TRBV3-1 (or the pseudogene TRBV3-2) and J usage is TRBJ2-2, with 10 positions matching TRBD1. This CDR3 has 17 amino acids. Unmatched junction bases numbered 5, after V lost 0 bases and J lost 4 bases. CDR1 and CDR2 (germline): LGHDT, YNNKEL (reference sequence).